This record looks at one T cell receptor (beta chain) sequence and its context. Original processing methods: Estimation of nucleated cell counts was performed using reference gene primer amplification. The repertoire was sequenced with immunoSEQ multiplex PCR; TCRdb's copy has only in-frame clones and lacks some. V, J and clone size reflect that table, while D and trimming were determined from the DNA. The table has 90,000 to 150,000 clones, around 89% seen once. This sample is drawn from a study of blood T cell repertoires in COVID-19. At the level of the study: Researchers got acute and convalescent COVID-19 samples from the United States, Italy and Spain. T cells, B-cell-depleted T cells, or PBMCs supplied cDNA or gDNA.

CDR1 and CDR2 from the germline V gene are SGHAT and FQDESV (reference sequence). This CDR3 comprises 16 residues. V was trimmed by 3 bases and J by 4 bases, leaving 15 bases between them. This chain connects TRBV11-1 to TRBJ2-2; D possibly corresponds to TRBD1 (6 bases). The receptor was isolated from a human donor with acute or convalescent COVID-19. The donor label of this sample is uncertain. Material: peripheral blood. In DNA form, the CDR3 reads TGTGCCAGCAGCTTCGGCCCCCGGGACACCACCGGGGAGCTGTTTTTT. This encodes CASSFGPRDTTGELFF.